These T cell receptor beta chains were read from a single sample in a study of PD-1 blockade in classical Hodgkin lymphoma. The method was immunoSEQ multiplex PCR; TCRdb's version includes in-frame clones alone and lacks a portion of them. The table includes over 35,000 clones, around 86% detected once. The sample here was peripheral blood mononuclear cells (PBMCs), taken at baseline. These TCRs come from a human donor with classical Hodgkin lymphoma. Each CDR3 is given without its conserved first and last residue. Fields, in order: V gene, CDR3 protein.

TRBV18,ASSPQGSGNTIY
TRBV27,ASSLYPSGRVNEQY
TRBV25-1,ASSDSRGGRRSSYEQY
TRBV30,AWSGLRTSGYT
TRBV6-1,ASSQTGGVAGYT
TRBV6-6,ASSYSTDSPLH
TRBV19,ASDRGGQPQH
TRBV19,ASSMRSRGSNQPQH
TRBV5-4,ASSSTPGPNTEAF
TRBV2,ASSDFSYGYT
TRBV5-1,ASSSVAYNEQF
TRBV18,ASSPRDRGRSAGNTIY
TRBV10-3,AISPNPSSGNTIY
TRBV7-6,ASSLMRQGTGANVLT
TRBV5-1,ASSLGTGGLDTQY
TRBV9,ASSVGAGVPYSYEQY
TRBV7-9,ASSAQGTGETQY